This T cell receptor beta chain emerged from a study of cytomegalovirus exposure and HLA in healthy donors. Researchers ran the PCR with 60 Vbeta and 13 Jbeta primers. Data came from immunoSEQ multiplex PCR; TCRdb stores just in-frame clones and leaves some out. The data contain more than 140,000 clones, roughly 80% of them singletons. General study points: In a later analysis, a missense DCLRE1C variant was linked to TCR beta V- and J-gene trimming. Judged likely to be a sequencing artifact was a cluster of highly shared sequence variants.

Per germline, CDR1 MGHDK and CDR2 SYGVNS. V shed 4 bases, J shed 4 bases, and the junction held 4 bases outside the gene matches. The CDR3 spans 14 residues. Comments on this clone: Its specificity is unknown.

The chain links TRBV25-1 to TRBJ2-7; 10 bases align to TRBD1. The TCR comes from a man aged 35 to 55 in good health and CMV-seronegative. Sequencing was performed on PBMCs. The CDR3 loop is CASSVPGQGYEQYF. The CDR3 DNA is TGTGCCAGCAGTGTGCCGGGACAGGGGTACGAGCAGTACTTC.